The rows below give T cell receptor beta chains drawn from one sample of a study of blood T cell repertoires in COVID-19. Using immunoSEQ multiplex PCR, the repertoire was profiled, and TCRdb retains in-frame clones only, with some absent. The sample yields 70,000 to 90,000 clones, about 78% seen once. Sequencing was performed on peripheral blood. The receptors were gathered from a human donor in a cohort sampled during active COVID-19. CDR3s include the opening cysteine and the closing phenylalanine or tryptophan.

TRBV15,CATSRDRAQGGYTF
TRBV5-4,CATWGGSEAFF
TRBV12-3/TRBV12-4,CASSSLEEGYTF
TRBV28,CASSFGGVGQPQHF
TRBV7-2,CASSIRQGRDGYTF
TRBV11-3,CASSSPGRTYNTGELFF
TRBV14,CASSPDRVKELNYGYTF
TRBV12-3/TRBV12-4,CASSRTGGEAFF
TRBV7-3,CASSLYPGSDYGYTF
TRBV12-3/TRBV12-4,CASSIRLNQPQHF
TRBV2,CASSPPGGGKNIQYF
TRBV4-1,CASSHWDRQNEKLFF
TRBV4-1,CASSQVGGEETQYF
TRBV11-2,CASSLERQVKSPLHF
TRBV27,CASKWGGNTGELFF
TRBV7-2,CASSALGGTKNIQYF
TRBV6-2/TRBV6-3,CASSPVGVYGYTF
TRBV3-1/TRBV3-2,CASNGGSEAFF
TRBV2,CASSAWVLRDQPQHF
TRBV12-5,CASGPLGQAYNEQFF
TRBV13,CASSKSGTSGFKQETQYF
TRBV4-3,CASSHISGTTGGSEQFF
TRBV4-1,CASSNVGAGTGELFF
TRBV13,CASSSQGVAYEQYF
TRBV5-1,CASSPPRQLSTDTQYF
TRBV29-1,CSVEAAGGVNTEAFF
TRBV19,CASSMAESYGYTF
TRBV19,CASSYQNQPQHF
TRBV19,CASMVQAGVLNEKLFF
TRBV6-5,CASSPGTIARNEQFF
TRBV24-1,CATSDLAGLGEQFF
TRBV29-1,CSVLAGAGGDEQYF
TRBV20-1,CSARAPDGYTF
TRBV27,CASRGRGGPNNEQFF
TRBV7-2,CTSSLDGQGYEQYF
TRBV20-1,CSATDTGELFF
TRBV5-6,CASSLSDGGALRIF
TRBV25-1,CASSAGSQNTEAFF
TRBV11-3,CASSEGRFPLGLHTQYF
TRBV27,CASSSISGEHGGAFF
TRBV27,CASSLSGGASYNEQFF
TRBV20-1,CSAETEDGYTF
TRBV5-6,CASSLRTGTGTPETQYF
TRBV9,CASSVGQGFRTDTQYF
TRBV28,CASTTGGGDVSGNTIYF
TRBV28,CASSSSGAGGFAFF
TRBV6-5,CASSRTSGTQETQYF
TRBV28,CASSLRDYGYTF